This T cell receptor (beta chain) originates from a study of a mutant IDH1 vaccine in newly diagnosed glioma. Study overall: Patients' prior therapy spanned radiotherapy, temozolomide, or both; most underwent both.

TCRdb's table, derived via immunoSEQ multiplex PCR, lists solely in-frame clones and lacks some. This table holds tens of thousands of clones, around 80% found once. CDR3 size: 13 residues. The V end was cut by 3 bases, the J end by 5 bases, with 8 bases between. Germline-derived CDR1 and CDR2 are LNHDA and SQIVND (reference sequence). Study-level findings and limits: A vaccine-induced immune response developed in about 93% of the patients.

In regard to this clone: The antigen is undetermined.

The time point denotes: week 5, during vaccination. One vaccine dose held 300 ug of mutant IDH1 20-mer peptide and came with topical imiquimod. The sample was PBMCs, taken from a glioma patient whose treatment included an IDH1 peptide vaccine. The chain links TRBV19 to TRBJ2-1, with a weak D call TRBD1 (5 bases). This receptor was identified in a man aged 25 to 45 with glioma. The CDR3 is CASSIQGNNEQFF. The CDR3 DNA follows: TGTGCCAGTAGTATCCAGGGTAACAATGAGCAGTTCTTC.